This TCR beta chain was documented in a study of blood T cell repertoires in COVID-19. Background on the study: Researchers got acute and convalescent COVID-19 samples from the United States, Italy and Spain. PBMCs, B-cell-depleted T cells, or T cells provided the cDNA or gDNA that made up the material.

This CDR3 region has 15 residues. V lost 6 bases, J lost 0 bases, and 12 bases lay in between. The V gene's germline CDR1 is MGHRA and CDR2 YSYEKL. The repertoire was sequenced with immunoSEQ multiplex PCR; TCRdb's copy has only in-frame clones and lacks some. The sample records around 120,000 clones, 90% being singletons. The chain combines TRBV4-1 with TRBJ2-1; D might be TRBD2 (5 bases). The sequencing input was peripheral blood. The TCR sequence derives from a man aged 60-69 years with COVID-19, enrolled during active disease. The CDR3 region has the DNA TGCGCCAGCAGGCTAGCTGTCAACTCCTACAATGAGCAGTTCTTC. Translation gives CASRLAVNSYNEQFF.